These T cell receptor beta chains were read from a single sample in a study of human T cells and chemical hapten exposure. In TCRdb, the RACE reads were re-called with MiXCR into one record per CDR3 protein. The data show approximately 110,000 distinct CDR3 sequences, approximately 10% seen once. The sample consisted of whole blood, taken in connection with sensitization to the hapten diphenylcyclopropenone (DPC). These receptors were collected from a woman aged 40 to 50 with alopecia areata. Some clones in this sample may be carry-over from other donors' samples. The CDR3 runs from the conserved cysteine through the conserved F or W. Fields, in order: clone size, V gene, J gene, D gene, CDR3 DNA, CDR3 protein. D genes are given only for firm matches. Only part of the rows carry a size: once, few, many, or a class if the clone is expanded.

clone size: many; V gene: TRBV27; J gene: TRBJ2-1; D gene: .; CDR3 DNA: TGTGCCAGCAGTCTAGGGAGGAATGAGCAGTTCTTC; CDR3 protein: CASSLGRNEQFF
clone size: many; V gene: TRBV19; J gene: TRBJ1-5; D gene: .; CDR3 DNA: TGTGCCAGTAGTATAAGAAGGGCAGGTAATCAGCCCCAGCATTTT; CDR3 protein: CASSIRRAGNQPQHF
clone size: few; V gene: TRBV5-1; J gene: TRBJ2-1; D gene: .; CDR3 DNA: TGCGCCAGCAGCCCTTGGGGGAATAATGAGCAGTTCTTC; CDR3 protein: CASSPWGNNEQFF
clone size: .; V gene: TRBV7-2; J gene: TRBJ2-3; D gene: TRBD2; CDR3 DNA: TGTGCCAGCAGCCGGACTAGCGGGGGGAGAGATACGCAGTATTTT; CDR3 protein: CASSRTSGGRDTQYF
clone size: many; V gene: TRBV7-2; J gene: TRBJ1-6; D gene: TRBD1; CDR3 DNA: TGTGCCAGCAGCTTGAGGATCCAGGGGGCAGGAGTTAATTCACCCCTCCACTTT; CDR3 protein: CASSLRIQGAGVNSPLHF
clone size: many; V gene: TRBV27; J gene: TRBJ1-5; D gene: .; CDR3 DNA: TGTGCCAGCAGTTTTTTGAATCAGCCCCAGCATTTT; CDR3 protein: CASSFLNQPQHF
clone size: few; V gene: TRBV25-1; J gene: TRBJ1-2; D gene: .; CDR3 DNA: TGTGCCAGCAGGGACAGTCCCCCCAACTATGGCTACACCTTC; CDR3 protein: CASRDSPPNYGYTF
clone size: few; V gene: TRBV20-1; J gene: TRBJ2-1; D gene: TRBD2; CDR3 DNA: TGCAGTGCTCCCAGCGGGGGATACAATGAGCAGTTCTTC; CDR3 protein: CSAPSGGYNEQFF
clone size: .; V gene: TRBV7-2; J gene: TRBJ2-3; D gene: .; CDR3 DNA: TGTGCCAGCAGTCGGGACTTCACAGATACGCAGTATTTT; CDR3 protein: CASSRDFTDTQYF
clone size: .; V gene: TRBV7-2; J gene: TRBJ2-3; D gene: .; CDR3 DNA: TGTGCCAGCAGCTTAGTACGTACAGGCACAGATACGCAGTATTTT; CDR3 protein: CASSLVRTGTDTQYF
clone size: .; V gene: TRBV3-1; J gene: TRBJ2-7; D gene: .; CDR3 DNA: TGTGCCAGCAGCACGCGACGGGAGCCCTACGAGCAGTACTTC; CDR3 protein: CASSTRREPYEQYF
clone size: few; V gene: TRBV24-1; J gene: TRBJ2-2; D gene: TRBD2; CDR3 DNA: TGTGCCACCCGGGCGGCGGGGGTGAACCATGCCGGGGAGCTGTTTTTT; CDR3 protein: CATRAAGVNHAGELFF
clone size: many; V gene: TRBV6-2/TRBV6-3; J gene: TRBJ2-7; D gene: TRBD1; CDR3 DNA: TGTGCCAGCAGTAAGACGGGACAGAACTACGAGCAGTACTTC; CDR3 protein: CASSKTGQNYEQYF
clone size: many; V gene: TRBV2; J gene: TRBJ1-2; D gene: .; CDR3 DNA: TGTGCCAGCAGTTTGGACGGAAGCCGCTATGGCTACACCTTC; CDR3 protein: CASSLDGSRYGYTF
clone size: many; V gene: TRBV27; J gene: TRBJ1-1; D gene: TRBD1; CDR3 DNA: TGTGCCAGCAGTTTTAACCGAGATGGGACAGGGCCCACTGAAGCTTTCTTT; CDR3 protein: CASSFNRDGTGPTEAFF
clone size: few; V gene: TRBV7-2; J gene: TRBJ2-7; D gene: TRBD1; CDR3 DNA: TGTGCCAGCAGCCCCGGGACAGGGGGCTTTGTCGAGCAGTACTTC; CDR3 protein: CASSPGTGGFVEQYF
clone size: few; V gene: TRBV12-5; J gene: TRBJ2-2; D gene: TRBD2; CDR3 DNA: TGTGCTAGTGGTTTGCCAGGGAGGGACACCGGGGAGCTGTTTTTT; CDR3 protein: CASGLPGRDTGELFF
clone size: .; V gene: TRBV24-1; J gene: TRBJ2-3; D gene: .; CDR3 DNA: TGTGCCACCAGTGGTCCGGGGAGCGCGGTTCGTACGCAGTATTTT; CDR3 protein: CATSGPGSAVRTQYF
clone size: many; V gene: TRBV28; J gene: TRBJ2-2; D gene: .; CDR3 DNA: TGTGCCAGCAGTGAAGGGGGGGCGCAGGGCACCGGGGAGCTGTTTTTT; CDR3 protein: CASSEGGAQGTGELFF
clone size: few; V gene: TRBV6-2/TRBV6-3; J gene: TRBJ2-1; D gene: TRBD2; CDR3 DNA: TGTGCCAGCAGTTCATTTAGCGGGAGTATATACAATGAGCAGTTCTTC; CDR3 protein: CASSSFSGSIYNEQFF
clone size: .; V gene: TRBV9; J gene: TRBJ2-2; D gene: .; CDR3 DNA: TGTGCCAGCAGCGCCTCACACTCTAACACCGGGGAGCTGTTTTTT; CDR3 protein: CASSASHSNTGELFF
clone size: many; V gene: TRBV29-1; J gene: TRBJ1-1; D gene: .; CDR3 DNA: TGCAGCGTCACTCTTGACTTGCGCGCTGAAGCTTTCTTT; CDR3 protein: CSVTLDLRAEAFF
clone size: .; V gene: TRBV30; J gene: TRBJ1-2; D gene: .; CDR3 DNA: TGTGCCTGGAGTGTTATCCCGAGGGATGGCTACACCTTC; CDR3 protein: CAWSVIPRDGYTF
clone size: few; V gene: TRBV30; J gene: TRBJ2-7; D gene: TRBD2; CDR3 DNA: TGTGCCTGGAGGGTACCGGGACTAGCGGGGGGGACCTACGAGCAGTACTTC; CDR3 protein: CAWRVPGLAGGTYEQYF
clone size: many; V gene: TRBV20-1; J gene: TRBJ2-3; D gene: .; CDR3 DNA: TGCAGTGCTAGCCGCGGAACTACTAGCACAGATACGCAGTATTTT; CDR3 protein: CSASRGTTSTDTQYF
clone size: few; V gene: TRBV12-3/TRBV12-4; J gene: TRBJ1-2; D gene: .; CDR3 DNA: TGTGCCAGCAGTTCTGGACCAGCTGGCTACACCTTC; CDR3 protein: CASSSGPAGYTF
clone size: many; V gene: TRBV4-3; J gene: TRBJ2-1; D gene: TRBD2; CDR3 DNA: TGCGCCAGCAGCCAAGAGAGAGCGGGGGGAAATGAGCAGTTCTTC; CDR3 protein: CASSQERAGGNEQFF
clone size: many; V gene: TRBV7-7; J gene: TRBJ2-1; D gene: TRBD2; CDR3 DNA: TGTGCCAGCAGCGCCGGGACTAGCGGGACCAATGAGCAGTTCTTC; CDR3 protein: CASSAGTSGTNEQFF
clone size: once; V gene: TRBV15; J gene: TRBJ2-3; D gene: TRBD1; CDR3 DNA: TGTGCCACTTCCAGGGGGCTGGATACGCAGTATTTT; CDR3 protein: CATSRGLDTQYF